Listed here are 29 T cell receptor beta chains from one sample, sequenced in a study of T cells in Graves' hyperthyroidism and ophthalmopathy. What was amplified from RNA transcripts were TCR beta CDR3 regions. Carried out on the TCR CDR3, a first-round RT-PCR used the HTBI primer set. MiXCR, applied by TCRdb to the multiplex PCR reads, yields one record per CDR3 protein. The table has 490,000 or so distinct CDR3 sequences, over 45% seen once. Source material: peripheral blood or thyroid tissue (not recorded which). The receptors come from an adult woman with Graves' disease, either hyperthyroidism or ophthalmopathy (not recorded which).

The gene calls are TRBV20-1 and TRBJ2-7; 9 bases align to TRBD2. This CDR3 comprises 14 residues. Germline assignment: CDR1 DFQATT and CDR2 SNEGSKA (reference sequence). V lost 0 bases, J lost 5 bases, and 5 bases stayed unmatched. CDR3 residues: CSARDKGLAHEQYF. In nucleotides, the CDR3 is TGCAGTGCTAGAGACAAGGGACTAGCTCACGAGCAGTACTTC.

This clonotype was observed a handful of times. This chain connects TRBV12-3 or TRBV12-4 to TRBJ1-2; D is unresolved. This CDR3 has 13 residues. Trimming took off 6 bases at V and 5 bases at J, with 13 bases between the two ends. CDR3 amino acids: CASSISDNYGYTF. DNA for the CDR3: TGTGCCAGCAGCATATCAGACAATTATGGCTACACCTTC.

Worth noting for this clonotype: A much more abundant neighbour one base away suggests this may be a read error. The chain has TRBV5-1 and TRBJ2-2; 9 bases align to TRBD1. From germline, CDR1 is SGHRS and CDR2 YFSETQ. This CDR3 region has 18 residues. The CDR3 sequence: CASSLGTSGTGYTGQLFF. CDR3 nucleotide sequence: TGCGCCAGCAGCTTGGGTACCTCCGGGACAGGGTACACCGGGCAGCTGTTTTTT. Full variable domain (rest looked up from reference TRBV5-1 and TRBJ2-2): KAGVTQTPRYLIKTRGQQVTLSCSPISGHRSVSWYQQTPGQGLQFLFEYFSETQRNKGNFPGRFSGRQFSNSRSEMNVSTLELGDSALYLCASSLGTSGTGYTGQLFFGEGSRLTVL.

This clonotype was picked up a small number of times. The chain uses TRBV5-4 and TRBJ2-7, with D unclear. The germline V gene encodes CDR1 SGHNT and CDR2 YYREEE (reference sequence). The CDR3 totals 11 residues. V lost 0 bases to trimming and J lost 6 bases, with 4 bases between them. This CDR3 reads CASSLEREQYF. Here the CDR3 DNA reads TGTGCCAGCAGCTTGGAGCGCGAGCAGTACTTC. Full variable domain (rest looked up from reference TRBV5-4 and TRBJ2-7): ETGVTQSPTHLIKTRGQQVTLRCSSQSGHNTVSWYQQALGQGPQFIFQYYREEENGRGNFPPRFSGLQFPNYSSELNVNALELDDSALYLCASSLEREQYFGPGTRLTVT.

CDR3 nucleotide sequence: TGTGCCAGCCATTCGAACACTGAAGCTTTCTTT. This sequence encodes CASHSNTEAFF. The chain joins TRBV28 to TRBJ1-1, with D hard to call. V lost 8 bases and J lost 1, with 5 bases in between. This CDR3 comprises 11 residues. Germline V CDR1 and CDR2: MDHEN, SYDVKM.

This clonotype turned up a few times. This sequence joins TRBV7-2 and TRBJ2-7; TRBD2 matches 10 bases. Looked up from germline, CDR1 is SGHTA and CDR2 is FQGNSA. The CDR3 runs 15 residues. The junction had 3 bases not matched to a gene; V was cut back by 1 base and J by 3 bases. CDR3 nucleotide sequence: TGTGCCAGCAGCTTAGACCGGACTAGCGGCTACGAGCAGTACTTC. This encodes CASSLDRTSGYEQYF.

This chain uses TRBV14 with TRBJ1-2; D is unresolved. V lost 1 base to trimming and J lost 8 bases, with 14 bases between them. The CDR3 sequence is 14 residues long. Germline CDR1 is SGHDN and CDR2 is FVKESK. The CDR3 nucleotides are TGTGCCAGCAGCCAAGTTGGTGGTATTGCCGGCTACACCTTC. It codes for CASSQVGGIAGYTF.

The gene calls are TRBV6-1 and TRBJ1-2; D is undetermined. V was cut by 2 bases and J by 2 bases, with 18 bases left in between. CDR3 size: 17 residues. Germline values: CDR1 MNHNS, CDR2 SASEGT. CDR3 sequence reads: CASSELAGFGGNYGYTF. In DNA, the CDR3 is TGTGCCAGCAGTGAACTAGCGGGGTTCGGCGGAAACTATGGCTACACCTTC.

This clonotype appeared many times. V and J are TRBV20-1 and TRBJ1-5; TRBD1 matches at 9 bases. The CDR3 sequence is 15 residues long. Germline-derived CDR1 and CDR2 are DFQATT and SNEGSKA (reference sequence). Trimming removed 8 bases from V and 6 bases from J; junction bases left unmatched: 14. CDR3 sequence: CSTSPTGTGFQPQHF. The DNA of the CDR3 is TGCAGTACATCCCCAACCGGGACAGGGTTTCAGCCCCAGCATTTT.

This clonotype was observed a single time. The V call is TRBV10-3, the J call TRBJ1-2; TRBD1 might be the D (5 bases). The germline gives CDR1 ENHRY, CDR2 SYGVKD. Deletions cut 5 bases from V and 3 bases from J, with 7 bases between. The CDR3 covers 12 residues. The CDR3 coding sequence is TGTGCCATCAGTAGACAGCACTATGGCTACACCTTC. It is translated as CAISRQHYGYTF.

The chain carries TRBV7-3 and TRBJ1-5, with 9 positions matching TRBD1. CDR3 length: 16 residues. Unmatched junction bases numbered 12, after V lost 5 bases and J lost 7 bases. Germline assignment: CDR1 SGHTA and CDR2 FQGTGA. This CDR3 reads CASSRITGGEGQPQHF. CDR3 bases: TGTGCCAGCAGCCGTATTACAGGGGGCGAAGGACAGCCCCAGCATTTT.

This CDR3 reads CATSVQGTANTEAFF. As DNA, the CDR3 is TGTGCCACCAGTGTCCAAGGGACAGCGAACACTGAAGCTTTCTTT. The chain links TRBV24-1 to TRBJ1-1, with TRBD1 matching over 7 bases. Germline V lookup: CDR1 KGHDR, CDR2 SFDVKD. After removal of 5 bases from V and 1 base from J, the junction contained 6 bases not matched to a gene. CDR3 length: 15 residues.

This clonotype showed up many times. This chain connects TRBV5-8 to TRBJ2-5; perhaps TRBD2 as D (5 bases). Germline CDR1 reads SGHTS; CDR2 reads YDEGEE. Trimming left V 3 bases short and J 4 bases short, with 7 bases between. CDR3 length equals 12 residues. CDR3 residues: CASSWRPETQYF. CDR3 nucleotides: TGTGCCAGCAGCTGGAGGCCAGAGACCCAGTACTTC.

This chain connects TRBV9 to TRBJ1-2, with TRBD1 as a possible D gene (5 bases). CDR1 and CDR2 from the germline V gene are SGDLS and YYNGEE. The ends were cut back, 2 bases at V and 8 bases at J, with 13 bases in the middle. The CDR3 extends over 13 amino acids. The CDR3 spells CASSVAQGGGYTF. The CDR3 DNA follows: TGTGCCAGCAGCGTTGCCCAGGGAGGAGGCTACACCTTC.

The chain recombines TRBV2 with TRBJ2-2; D unresolved. Germline loops: CDR1 SNHLY, CDR2 FYNNEI. The V end lost 4 bases, the J end lost 3 bases, and 15 bases lay between the germline ends. There are 16 residues in the CDR3. The CDR3: CASSVRARPYTGELFF. CDR3 nucleotides: TGTGCCAGCAGTGTTCGGGCTAGGCCTTACACCGGGGAGCTGTTTTTT.

The chain has TRBV7-8 and TRBJ2-2; 10 bases map to TRBD2. The V gene's germline CDR1 is SGHVS and CDR2 FQNEAQ. The J segment lost 6 bases and the V segment lost 1 base, leaving 8 bases of the junction unmatched. This CDR3 contains 17 residues. DNA for the CDR3: TGTGCCAGCAGCTTAGTAAGCGGGAGGGCTTCTCCCGGGGAGCTGTTTTTT. It codes for CASSLVSGRASPGELFF.

The chain employs TRBV14 and TRBJ2-7; 11 bases fit TRBD2. The length of the CDR3 is 15 residues. Germline values: CDR1 SGHDN, CDR2 FVKESK. The J segment lost 9 bases and the V segment lost 2 bases, leaving 9 bases of the junction unmatched. CDR3 amino acids: CASSQFGTSGPVQYF. CDR3 DNA sequence: TGTGCCAGCAGCCAATTCGGGACTAGCGGACCAGTGCAGTACTTC.

The V call is TRBV2, the J call TRBJ1-5, with D unresolved. Germline assignment: CDR1 SNHLY and CDR2 FYNNEI. The CDR3 covers 12 residues. Between the trimmed V and J ends, which lost 3 bases and 4 bases, there was a span of 4 bases. The CDR3 DNA reads as TGTGCCAGCAGTGACGGGAATCAGCCCCAGCATTTT. It translates to CASSDGNQPQHF. The variable domain in full, with the rest retrieved from reference TRBV2 and TRBJ1-5, is EPEVTQTPSHQVTQMGQEVILRCVPISNHLYFYWYRQILGQKVEFLVSFYNNEISEKSEIFDDQFSVERPDGSNFTLKIRSTKLEDSAMYFCASSDGNQPQHFGDGTRLSIL.

This clonotype came up a few times. The chain uses TRBV2 and TRBJ1-5, with 9 bases matching TRBD1. V dropped 7 bases and J dropped 7; count of bases not matched to a gene: 11. Germline loops: CDR1 SNHLY, CDR2 FYNNEI. CDR3 length: 15 residues. CDR3: CASKQATGGWQPQHF. Written as DNA, the CDR3 is TGTGCCAGCAAACAAGCTACAGGGGGCTGGCAGCCCCAGCATTTT.

This clonotype was detected ten times or more. This chain connects TRBV24-1 to TRBJ1-2; no clear D gene. The V end lost 1 base, the J end lost 10 bases, and 9 bases lay between the germline ends. The CDR3 runs 12 residues. CDR1 and CDR2 from the germline V gene are KGHDR and SFDVKD. CDR3 loop: CATSDLPGDYTF. The CDR3, as DNA: TGTGCCACCAGTGATTTACCCGGCGACTACACCTTC.

CDR3 sequence (DNA): TGCAGCGTTGAAGGGGGGGGGCCGAACTCCTACGAGCAGTACTTC. Translation: CSVEGGGPNSYEQYF. The rearrangement joins TRBV29-1 to TRBJ2-7; possibly TRBD2 for D (7 bases). Germline loops: CDR1 SQVTM, CDR2 ANQGSEA. The CDR3 has 15 residues. V lost 1 base to trimming and J lost 0 bases, with 13 bases between them.

This clonotype was found many times. J is TRBJ1-2 and V is TRBV7-2; 9 bases are a match to TRBD1. V lost 4 bases and J lost 8; bases outside the gene matches: 11. This CDR3 is built from 15 residues. CDR1 is SGHTA, CDR2 FQGNSA, per germline. The CDR3: CASSSTTGGAWGYTF. DNA for the CDR3: TGTGCCAGCAGCTCAACAACAGGGGGCGCGTGGGGCTACACCTTC.

This chain connects TRBV7-2 to TRBJ1-5; 8 nucleotides match TRBD1. This CDR3 region has 16 residues. Trimming cost V 5 bases and J 0 bases; bases outside gene matches: 6. Germline V lookup: CDR1 SGHTA, CDR2 FQGNSA. CDR3 bases: TGTGCCAGCAGCCGACAGGGGAGAAATAGCAATCAGCCCCAGCATTTT. Its protein product is CASSRQGRNSNQPQHF.

The chain is built from TRBV29-1 and TRBJ1-2; no firm D call. Germline CDR1 reads SQVTM; CDR2 reads ANQGSEA. V lost 3 bases and J 8 bases, leaving 10 bases between the germline ends. The CDR3 contains 11 residues. The CDR3 nucleotides are TGCAGCGTTGAGGGCCACCAGGGCTACACCTTC. Encoded protein: CSVEGHQGYTF.

In this sample, this clonotype turned up many times. V is TRBV29-1 and J is TRBJ2-5, with D perhaps assigned TRBD1 or TRBD2 (5 bases each). Germline CDR1 reads SQVTM; CDR2 reads ANQGSEA. The CDR3 spans 14 residues. Deletions cut 3 bases from V and 6 bases from J, with 17 bases between. CDR3 amino acids: CSVEGLASGKTQYF. For the CDR3, the DNA is TGCAGCGTTGAGGGGCTAGCAAGTGGCAAGACCCAGTACTTC.

This clonotype was seen more than once but under ten times. The chain combines TRBV10-3 with TRBJ2-7; possible D gene TRBD1, 6 bases. Trimming shortened V by 11 bases and J by 5 bases, and 13 bases separated the two germline ends. Germline values: CDR1 ENHRY, CDR2 SYGVKD. The CDR3 contains 11 residues. The CDR3 spells CASTGLNEQYF. CDR3 in DNA: TGTGCCTCGACAGGTCTGAACGAGCAGTACTTC.

In this sample, this clonotype turned up a few times. The V gene is TRBV7-8, the J gene TRBJ1-2; possibly TRBD1 for D (5 bases). CDR1 is SGHVS, CDR2 FQNEAQ, per germline. V gave up 6 bases and J gave up 3 bases, with 20 bases separating them. This CDR3 has 16 residues. The CDR3 protein is CASSFLPPARDYGYTF. CDR3 DNA: TGTGCCAGCAGTTTTCTCCCCCCTGCCAGGGACTATGGCTACACCTTC.

This clonotype showed up just a few times. The chain links TRBV6-6 to TRBJ2-2; 9 nucleotides agree with TRBD2. The CDR3 contains 17 residues. In germline, CDR1 is MNHNY, CDR2 SVGAGI (reference sequence). V lost 2 bases and J lost 0; bases outside the gene matches: 4. The CDR3 DNA reads TGTGCCAGCAGTTACCCGGCTAGCGGGGCGAACACCGGGGAGCTGTTTTTT. Translating gives CASSYPASGANTGELFF.

With regard to this clonotype: This may stem from a read error, because a much larger clone lies one nucleotide away. The J gene is TRBJ2-6, the V gene TRBV6-6, with D perhaps TRBD2 (5 bases). The CDR3 runs 17 residues. The ends were cut back, 2 bases at V and 0 bases at J, with 11 bases in the middle. CDR1 MNHNY and CDR2 SVGAGI come from the germline V gene (reference sequence). The CDR3 DNA follows: TGTGCCAGCAGTTACGGGAGCCCCCTCTCTGGGGCCAACGTCCTGACTTTC. Translating it yields CASSYGSPLSGANVLTF.